Listed below are T cell receptor beta chains from one sample, sequenced in a study of Tregs in tolerant kidney transplant recipients. Repertoires were generated with immunoSEQ multiplex PCR, while TCRdb's copy carries only in-frame clones and drops some. The data hold about 240,000 clones, with about 86% observed a single time. The sample was CD4+ T cells from blood. These receptors originate from a human donor in good health. Both conserved end residues are part of each CDR3. A D gene is named only where the DNA matches it firmly. Where a row states a size, it is once, few, many or the class of an expanded clone; other rows omit it.

size	length	V	J	D	DNA	CDR3
.	15	TRBV19	TRBJ2-7	.	TGTGCCAGTAGTAAAACAGGGCTGGTATCTCACGAGCAGTACTTC	CASSKTGLVSHEQYF
once	12	TRBV5-1	TRBJ1-2	.	TGCGCCAGCAGCCCGGGTGATAAGGGCTACACCTTC	CASSPGDKGYTF
.	14	TRBV6-6	TRBJ1-5	.	TGTGCCAGCAGTTCCCAGGGTTTCGGTCAGCCCCAGCATTTT	CASSSQGFGQPQHF
.	12	TRBV30	TRBJ1-3	.	TGTGCCTGGAGTATTGGTGGAAACACCATATATTTT	CAWSIGGNTIYF
.	15	TRBV5-1	TRBJ2-3	.	TGCGCCAGCAGGGTAGTCCCGGGCCGCACAGATACGCAGTATTTT	CASRVVPGRTDTQYF
.	14	TRBV4-1	TRBJ1-1	.	TGCGCCAGCAGCCCCACAGGGTACACCACTGAAGCTTTCTTT	CASSPTGYTTEAFF
once	14	TRBV5-6	TRBJ2-5	.	TGTGCCAGCAGCTTTCAGGGAGAGGGAGAGACCCAGTACTTC	CASSFQGEGETQYF
.	14	TRBV5-5	TRBJ1-3	.	TGTGCCAGCAGCTTCGCGATCTCTGGAAACACCATATATTTT	CASSFAISGNTIYF
.	14	TRBV19	TRBJ1-5	.	TGTGCCAGTCGTTCCGGGGGGGAGAGTCAGCCCCAGCATTTT	CASRSGGESQPQHF
.	16	TRBV4-2	TRBJ2-2	TRBD2	TGTGCCAGCAGCCAAGGAGGAGCGGGAGGGATCGGGGAGCTGTTTTTT	CASSQGGAGGIGELFF
.	15	TRBV30	TRBJ1-4	TRBD1	TGTGCCTGGAAAAACCTTGGGACAGGGGGGGAAAAACTGTTTTTT	CAWKNLGTGGEKLFF
.	14	TRBV5-1	TRBJ2-4	.	TGCGCCAGCAGCTTGGAACGAGCCAAAAACATTCAGTACTTC	CASSLERAKNIQYF
.	14	TRBV6-5	TRBJ2-3	TRBD2	TGTGCCGCGGGGGGGCGGAGGAGCACAGATACGCAGTATTTT	CAAGGRRSTDTQYF
.	17	TRBV5-3	TRBJ1-4	.	TGTGCCAGAAGCTTGGCGGGTTTGCGGAAGCCTAATGAAAAACTGTTTTTT	CARSLAGLRKPNEKLFF
.	15	TRBV27	TRBJ2-4	TRBD1	TGTGCCAGCAGTCGACAGGGGGGGCAAGGAAACATTCAGTACTTC	CASSRQGGQGNIQYF
.	14	TRBV5-6	TRBJ2-3	.	TGTGCCAGCAGCTTGGCCGGTGAGACAGATACGCAGTATTTT	CASSLAGETDTQYF
once	13	TRBV15	TRBJ2-5	.	TGTGCCACCAGCAGGAACCAGGGGGAGACCCAGTACTTC	CATSRNQGETQYF
.	18	TRBV5-3	TRBJ2-2	.	TGTGCCAGAAGCATTTCGGGTTTGACAAGGTTGAACACCGGGGAGCTGTTTTTT	CARSISGLTRLNTGELFF
.	15	TRBV5-4	TRBJ2-5	.	TGTGCCAGCAGCCCGGGGACTTCGTACCAAGAGACCCAGTACTTC	CASSPGTSYQETQYF
.	13	TRBV5-1	TRBJ2-4	.	TGCGCCAGCCGGCTGGACAGCCAGTTCATTCAGTACTTC	CASRLDSQFIQYF
many	15	TRBV6-5	TRBJ2-7	.	TGTGCCAGCAGTTACCTAGGACAGCGCGCCTACGAGCAGTACTTC	CASSYLGQRAYEQYF
.	15	TRBV5-4	TRBJ2-7	.	TGTGCCAGCAGCTTGAGCAGCGGACGCTCCTACGAGCAGTACTTC	CASSLSSGRSYEQYF
once	15	TRBV6-4	TRBJ1-2	TRBD1	TGTGCCAGCAGATCACAGGCAGGGGGCTACTATGGCTACACCTTC	CASRSQAGGYYGYTF
.	19	TRBV5-1	TRBJ2-6	TRBD2	TGCGCCAGCAGCTTGGTAGTACTAGCGGGAGGGGCTGGGGCCAACGTCCTGACTTTC	CASSLVVLAGGAGANVLTF
.	19	TRBV4-1	TRBJ1-1	.	TGCGCCAGCAGCCAAGGACCACGGGGGGCTTGGACCATGAACACTGAAGCTTTCTTT	CASSQGPRGAWTMNTEAFF
.	15	TRBV5-4	TRBJ2-4	TRBD1	TGTGCCAGCAGCCTGACAGGGGGGAGTAAAAACATTCAGTACTTC	CASSLTGGSKNIQYF
.	12	TRBV30	TRBJ2-7	.	TGTGCCTGGAGGGGTTTCTCTTACGAGCAGTACTTC	CAWRGFSYEQYF
.	16	TRBV25-1	TRBJ1-5	.	TGTGCCAGCAGAGGACGGGGTAGGAAGGACAATCAGCCCCAGCATTTT	CASRGRGRKDNQPQHF
.	14	TRBV7-9	TRBJ1-6	TRBD1	TGTGCCAGCAGCCTACAGGGGATGAATTCACCCCTCCACTTT	CASSLQGMNSPLHF
.	14	TRBV19	TRBJ1-2	TRBD1	TGTGCCAGTAGTATCGGGACAGCGTTCTATGGCTACACCTTC	CASSIGTAFYGYTF
.	12	TRBV19	TRBJ2-7	TRBD2	TGTGCCAGTAGCATGGGGGGGTACGAGCAGTACTTC	CASSMGGYEQYF
.	15	TRBV9	TRBJ2-1	.	TGTGCCAGCAGCTTTAGCCCAAAACCCTACAATGAGCAGTTCTTC	CASSFSPKPYNEQFF
.	14	TRBV7-9	TRBJ1-5	.	TGTGTCAGCAGCTTAGTAGGTGGGGCCCAGCCCCAGCATTTT	CVSSLVGGAQPQHF
.	13	TRBV9	TRBJ2-1	.	TGTGCCAGCAGCGTAGACCTCGGGGATGAGCAGTTCTTC	CASSVDLGDEQFF
.	17	TRBV30	TRBJ1-1	TRBD1	TGTGCCTGGAGTGTGGGGGGACAGGGGTTTAACGACACTGAAGCTTTCTTT	CAWSVGGQGFNDTEAFF
.	15	TRBV5-1	TRBJ2-4	.	TGCGCCAGCGAATCTGGAGCGGGAGCCAAAAACATTCAGTACTTC	CASESGAGAKNIQYF
.	17	TRBV5-8	TRBJ2-1	TRBD2	TGTGCCAGCAGCTCACTAGCGGGAATGTCGGGGAGGAATGAGCAGTTCTTC	CASSSLAGMSGRNEQFF
once	15	TRBV5-1	TRBJ1-3	.	TGCGCCAGCAGCTTGGAGGCCGTTTCTGGAAACACCATATATTTT	CASSLEAVSGNTIYF
once	14	TRBV2	TRBJ1-5	.	TGTGCCAGCAGTGAAAGTTCGGTTTTTCAGCCCCAGCATTTT	CASSESSVFQPQHF
.	16	TRBV4-1	TRBJ1-5	.	TGCGCCAGCAGCCAAAACAGGAGATATAGCAATCAGCCCCAGCATTTT	CASSQNRRYSNQPQHF
once	14	TRBV5-4	TRBJ2-5	TRBD1	TGTGCCAGCACCCCTCCGGGACAGCAAGAGACCCAGTACTTC	CASTPPGQQETQYF
.	15	TRBV30	TRBJ2-3	TRBD2	TGTGCCTGGAGTGTACAGTGGGCGGGGGGGCCCACGCAGTATTTT	CAWSVQWAGGPTQYF